This T cell receptor beta chain was identified in a study of T cells in tumors after PD-1 blockade. Study-level information: Each patient got pembrolizumab 200 mg every 3 weeks or cemiplimab 350 mg every 2 weeks. Blood samples averaged around 120,000 templates (range about 24,679-260,000) and 36,000 or so unique clonotypes.

Germline loops: CDR1 MNHNS, CDR2 SASEGT. CDR3 size: 14 residues. Trimming left V 1 base short and J 2 bases short, with 8 bases between. The data were produced by immunoSEQ multiplex PCR, yet TCRdb's version contains in-frame clones alone and is incomplete. Of some 47,000 clones detected, approximately 79% appear once; the ten largest clones hold 16%. Of note for this clone: The antigen is not known.

General study results and limits: Peripheral recruitment is suggested, as some novel exhausted tumor clones were in pre-treatment blood.

This TCR came from a human donor with basal cell carcinoma. The rearrangement uses TRBV6-1 and TRBJ1-2; a weak D match, TRBD1 (5 bases). This specimen was PBMCs, taken before anti-PD-1 treatment. CDR3: CASSEEQANYGYTF. CDR3 nucleotide sequence: TGTGCCAGCAGTGAAGAACAGGCAAACTATGGCTACACCTTC.